These T cell receptor beta chains were read from a single sample in a study of T cells in Graves' hyperthyroidism and ophthalmopathy. In TCRdb, the multiplex PCR reads were re-called with MiXCR into one record per CDR3 protein. The sample comprises tens of thousands of distinct CDR3 sequences, roughly 46% of which are singletons, and 10% rests with the top ten. The specimen sequenced was blood. These receptor sequences come from a woman aged 30 to 39 with Graves' hyperthyroidism. CDR3s include the opening cysteine and the closing phenylalanine or tryptophan. D genes are given only for firm matches. Size is omitted from some rows. Given values are once, few, many or a class for expanded clones.

>TRBV29-1|TRBD2|NA|TRBJ2-1
CSVSGANYNEQFF
TGCAGTGTTAGCGGGGCGAACTACAATGAGCAGTTCTTC
>TRBV29-1|NA|NA|TRBJ1-1
CSVEFNIETFF
TGCAGCGTTGAATTTAATATTGAGACTTTCTTT
>TRBV20-1|TRBD2|NA|TRBJ2-7
CSARSRGLAGSEQYF
TGCAGTGCTAGGTCGAGGGGACTAGCGGGATCTGAGCAGTACTTC
>TRBV10-3|NA|NA|TRBJ2-7
CASRTGTYEQYF
TGTGCCTCTAGGACGGGGACCTACGAGCAGTACTTC
>TRBV6-6|NA|NA|TRBJ2-5
CASSSPGETQYF
TGTGCCAGCAGTTCTCCAGGGGAGACCCAGTACTTC
>TRBV27|NA|NA|TRBJ2-1
CASSLPPITYNEQFF
TGTGCCAGCAGTCTACCCCCGATTACCTACAATGAGCAGTTCTTC
>TRBV19|TRBD2|NA|TRBJ2-7
CASSSGTSGPRYF
TGTGCCAGTAGTTCCGGGACTAGCGGGCCAAGGTACTTC
>TRBV30|NA|many|TRBJ2-3
CAWSAQADTQYF
TGTGCCTGGAGTGCCCAGGCAGATACGCAGTATTTT
>TRBV20-1|TRBD2|few|TRBJ2-1
CSAPGTSGRSYNEQFF
TGCAGTGCTCCCGGGACTAGCGGGAGGTCCTACAATGAGCAGTTCTTC
>TRBV10-3|NA|NA|TRBJ2-7
CAFSESNPADGFEQYF
TGTGCCTTCAGTGAATCTAACCCGGCAGATGGCTTCGAGCAGTACTTC
>TRBV11-2|TRBD2|many|TRBJ2-1
CAITLAGGGNEQFF
TGTGCCATCACCTTAGCGGGAGGGGGCAATGAGCAGTTCTTC
>TRBV6-1|NA|NA|TRBJ2-3
CASTPELASTDTQYF
TGTGCCTCGACCCCCGAACTAGCTAGCACGGATACGCAGTATTTT
>TRBV4-1|NA|many|TRBJ2-7
CASSQLPPALDGGSSYEQYF
TGCGCCAGCAGCCAACTACCCCCTGCCCTGGACGGAGGCAGCTCCTACGAGCAGTACTTC
>TRBV19|NA|few|TRBJ2-3
CASSISRATDTQYF
TGTGCCAGTAGTATTAGCAGGGCCACAGATACGCAGTATTTT
>TRBV14|NA|NA|TRBJ1-4
CASSQDMWAANEKLFF
TGTGCCAGCAGCCAAGATATGTGGGCAGCTAACGAAAAACTGTTTTTT
>TRBV7-9|NA|medium-sized|TRBJ2-7
CASRKKDEQYF
TGTGCCAGCAGGAAAAAAGACGAGCAGTACTTC
>TRBV10-3|NA|medium-sized|TRBJ2-5
CAIWAGQIQETQYF
TGTGCCATCTGGGCGGGACAGATACAAGAGACCCAGTACTTC
>TRBV10-2|NA|many|TRBJ2-5
CASTQTSQETQYF
TGCGCCAGCACCCAAACGAGCCAAGAGACCCAGTACTTC
>TRBV30|NA|many|TRBJ1-3
CAWSWVVGNTIYF
TGTGCCTGGAGTTGGGTTGTCGGAAACACCATATATTTT
>TRBV14|NA|many|TRBJ1-3
CASGVGGLASGNTIYF
TGTGCCAGCGGGGTGGGGGGCCTTGCCTCTGGAAACACCATATATTTT
>TRBV13|NA|many|TRBJ1-4
CASSLSTGGRVGEKLFF
TGTGCCAGCAGCTTATCAACGGGAGGCAGGGTGGGGGAAAAACTGTTTTTT